This T cell receptor (beta chain) was obtained from a study of cytomegalovirus exposure and HLA in healthy donors. Study-wide context: Within the Caucasian-associated ancestry cluster were about 81% of the approximately 370 genotyped donors. Findings and caveats of the study: TCR beta chains numbering approximately 150 were designated cytomegalovirus-associated. A later analysis showed that HLA-associated TCR beta chains had undergone more clonal expansion than equally common others. It was assumed in the presence/absence analyses that sequencing depth was roughly uniform across donors.

Trimming at V came to 5 bases and at J to 0 bases, leaving 2 bases not matched to a gene. Germline CDR1 and CDR2: LGHNA and YNFKEQ. This CDR3 comprises 14 residues. In the PCR, 60 Vbeta and 13 Jbeta primers were used. Repertoires were generated with immunoSEQ multiplex PCR, while TCRdb's copy carries only in-frame clones and drops some. The sample lists 140,000 to 150,000 clones; 60% to 75% were seen once. Notes on this clone: Its specificity is not known.

Sequences were obtained from PBMCs. This chain links TRBV4-2 with TRBJ2-7, with 9 bases matching TRBD2. The TCR comes from a man aged 25-45 years in good health and CMV-seronegative. The CDR3 DNA reads TGTGCCAGCAGCGGACTAGCGAGCTCCTACGAGCAGTACTTC. Translated: CASSGLASSYEQYF.